This TCR beta chain comes out of a study of T cell changes during pregnancy in multiple sclerosis. Method: immunoSEQ multiplex PCR; TCRdb's copy keeps in-frame clones and lacks some. The sample lists some 30,000 clones, less than 90% occurring once. This CDR3 spans 14 amino acids. V was trimmed by 4 bases and J by 1 base, leaving 11 bases between them. Per germline, CDR1 SGHAT and CDR2 FQNNGV. This TCR came from a female donor with multiple sclerosis, enrolled in a pregnancy study. This sequence joins TRBV11-2 and TRBJ2-7; D may be TRBD2 (6 bases). The specimen comprised CD8+ T cells from peripheral blood mononuclear cells, sampled before pregnancy. Here the CDR3 DNA reads TGTGCCAGCAGCTCGGGAGTCGGGTCCTACGAGCAGTACTTC. It encodes CASSSGVGSYEQYF.